What follows is one T cell receptor (beta chain) and its context. This clonotype was observed a handful of times. The clone's antigen remains unknown. No much larger clone exists at a distance of one base, and base qualities are not known. The sample originates from a study of identical twins (dated by TCRdb to the mid-2010s). About the investigation overall: To test whether fetal clonotypes persist, this study deep-sequenced TCR alpha and beta repertoires from monozygotic twins, from unrelated adults of various ages, and from cord blood. To rule out contamination, replicate twin experiments were performed at different times with different library preparation protocols. Beyond this particular receptor, the publication reports: In beta out-of-frame sequences, excess twin sharing was weaker, because having fewer shared sequences lowered the signal-to-noise ratio. Recombination models systematically underestimated out-of-frame TCR alpha sharing in monozygotic twins but agreed with sharing between unrelated individuals. Abundant cord blood beta clonotypes had fewer insertions, young adult naive repertoires showed a similar but weaker trend, and memory repertoires showed no such trend. Because the same donors could not be followed over many years, the conclusions depended on cross-sectional statistical analysis. Out-of-frame TCR alpha sequences shared between twins showed an excess of low generation-probability sequences compared with coincidental sharing between unrelated individuals. Zero-insertion analyses could be partly confounded by invariant T cells such as MAIT and iNKT, although diverse VJ usage argued against such confounding for most clonotypes.

The library relied on 5' RACE. The sequencing machine was an Illumina HiSeq 2000. A universal primer binding site was added through template switching, and the final cDNA carried a unique molecular identifier so that TCR cDNA molecules could be counted accurately. First-strand cDNA for TCR alpha and beta chains was synthesized from specific primers in the conserved constant-segment region. Each cDNA library was double barcoded, with a SMART-Mk sample barcode plus Illumina barcodes, to control for contamination. Two successive PCR steps introduced TruSeq adapter sequences along with Illumina sample barcodes. The TCR alpha and beta cDNA libraries were sequenced on the Illumina HiSeq platform using custom primers. As for how the authors treated the data: MiGEC processed the raw reads to extract unique molecular identifiers, while MiXCR was used to determine the CDR3 positions. Recombination models were inferred per individual with the repgenHMM and IGoR tools using an EM algorithm. Shared clonotype analysis was performed with the tcR package in R, normalizing sharing by the product of cloneset sizes. Out-of-frame nonproductive sequences were analyzed to study raw recombination free of thymic and clonal selection effects. TCRdb handled the public reads itself, with Q25 trimming in fastp and clone calling in MiXCR, and kept productive beta chains. Under each unique CDR3 protein, matching rows form one entry showing the most common genes and DNA. TCRdb assigned the V and J calls; the authors' analysis was not used. The sample yields approximately 220,000 distinct CDR3 sequences; about 7.5% were counted once. Of the sample, 1.9% is held by the ten largest clones.

Every donor was a healthy Caucasian. The twin cohort consisted of three pairs of female monozygotic twins, all aged about 18 to 30 years. Miltenyi CD45RO+ enrichment and human naive T-cell isolation kits were used to isolate memory (CD45RO+) and naive T cells from PBMC. The data also belong to a second study, concerning yellow fever vaccine responses in identical twins. As noted in the second study: According to the authors, the vaccine-induced T cell response in identical twins seemed to be partly convergent and partly specific to each individual. In the study, vaccine-responding T cell clones were precisely tracked in identical twins.

This receptor was taken from a woman younger than 30 in good health. Sequencing used memory (CD45RO+) T cells sorted from blood. Interpreted using the paper, the cell subset or site label stands for: CD45RO+ enriched T cells.

This receptor has the CDR3 CASSVATLAGGYNEQFF. The DNA sequence reads TGTGCCAGCAGCGTAGCTACTCTAGCGGGAGGGTACAATGAGCAGTTCTTC. The rearranged chain carries TRBV9 and TRBJ2-1; 12 central bases correspond to TRBD2. The CDR3 goes from the cysteine to the phenylalanine over 17 residues. The kept DNA is CDR3 alone, 51 bases in frame from the first base. Via the germline V gene, CDR1 is SGDLS and CDR2 YYNGEE. The V end gives up 0 bases and the J end 4 bases, leaving 5 bases in the junction not matched to a gene.